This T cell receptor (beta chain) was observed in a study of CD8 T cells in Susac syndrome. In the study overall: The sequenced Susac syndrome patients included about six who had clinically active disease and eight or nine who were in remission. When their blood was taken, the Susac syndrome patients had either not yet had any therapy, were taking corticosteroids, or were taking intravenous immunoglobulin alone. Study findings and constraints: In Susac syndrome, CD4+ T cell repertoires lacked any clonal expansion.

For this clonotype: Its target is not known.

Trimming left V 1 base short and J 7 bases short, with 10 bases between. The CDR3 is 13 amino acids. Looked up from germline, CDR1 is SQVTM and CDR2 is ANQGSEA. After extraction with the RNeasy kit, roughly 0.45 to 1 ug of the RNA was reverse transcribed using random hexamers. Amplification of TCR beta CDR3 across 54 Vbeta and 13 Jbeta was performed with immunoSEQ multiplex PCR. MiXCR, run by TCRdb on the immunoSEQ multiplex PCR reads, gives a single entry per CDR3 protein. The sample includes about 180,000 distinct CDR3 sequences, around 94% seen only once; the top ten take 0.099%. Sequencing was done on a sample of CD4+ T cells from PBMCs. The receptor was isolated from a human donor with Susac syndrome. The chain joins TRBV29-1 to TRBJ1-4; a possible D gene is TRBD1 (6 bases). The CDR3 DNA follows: TGCAGCGTTGAAGGCAGGGGAGGTGAAAAACTGTTTTTT. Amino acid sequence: CSVEGRGGEKLFF. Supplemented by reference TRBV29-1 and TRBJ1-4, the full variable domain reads SAVISQKPSRDICQRGTSLTIQCQVDSQVTMMFWYRQQPGQSLTLIATANQGSEATYESGFVIDKFPISRPNLTFSTLTVSNMSPEDSSIYLCSVEGRGGEKLFFGSGTQLSVL.